Listed here are 28 T cell receptor beta chains from one sample, sequenced in a study of shared clonotypes between healthy human individuals. The method was immunoSEQ multiplex PCR; TCRdb's version includes in-frame clones alone and lacks a portion of them. The sample has some 1,100,000 clones; about 80% are singletons. Specimen: memory CD4+ T cells from PBMCs. Stated subset: CD45RA-negative fraction. These receptors came from a man aged 18 to 30 in good health. Some clones in this sample may be carry-over from other donors' samples.

This clone was detected only a few times. The chain has TRBV28 and TRBJ1-5; perhaps TRBD1 as D (5 bases). In germline, CDR1 is MDHEN, CDR2 SYDVKM. CDR3 size: 14 residues. V gave up 5 bases and J gave up 2 bases, with 10 bases separating them. The CDR3 here is CASSVAGGNQPQHF. CDR3 coding DNA: TGTGCCAGCAGTGTCGCGGGGGGCAATCAGCCCCAGCATTTT.

DNA of the CDR3: TGTGCCAGCAGTTTATCACCCGGGAACAACTATGGCTACACCTTC. It yields the protein CASSLSPGNNYGYTF. The gene calls are TRBV27 and TRBJ1-2; D gene unclear. Per germline, CDR1 MNHEY and CDR2 SMNVEV (reference sequence). The CDR3 totals 15 residues. Trimming took off 0 bases at V and 2 bases at J, with 10 bases between the two ends.

This chain uses TRBV28 with TRBJ1-5; D is possibly TRBD1 (6 bases). Germline V gene data show CDR1 as MDHEN and CDR2 as SYDVKM. V lost 1 base to trimming and J lost 7 bases, with 11 bases between them. The CDR3 runs to 14 residues. CDR3: CASSLSRGGQPQHF. The CDR3, as DNA: TGTGCCAGCAGTTTATCCAGGGGCGGGCAGCCCCAGCATTTT.

The chain links TRBV2 to TRBJ1-2; TRBD1 agrees at 7 bases. Looked up from germline, CDR1 is SNHLY and CDR2 is FYNNEI. V lost 6 bases to trimming and J lost 4 bases; unmatched junction nucleotides: 8. CDR3 length: 14 residues. The CDR3 DNA reads TGTGCCAGCAGCCGACAGGGAAGGGCCTATGGCTACACCTTC. Encoded protein: CASSRQGRAYGYTF.

The rearrangement links TRBV28 to TRBJ1-1; D might be TRBD1 (6 bases). V lost 1 base, J lost 1 base, and 10 bases lay in between. Germline lookup yields CDR1 MDHEN and CDR2 SYDVKM. The CDR3 length is 15 residues. CDR3 in amino acids: CASSLSAGANTEAFF. The DNA for the CDR3 is TGTGCCAGCAGTTTATCCGCAGGGGCGAACACTGAAGCTTTCTTT.

This chain links TRBV6-4 with TRBJ1-1; D might be TRBD1 (5 bases). The CDR3 extends over 15 amino acids. The V and J ends lost 6 bases and 0 bases respectively, with 14 bases between them. Germline V gene data show CDR1 as MRHNA and CDR2 as SNTAGT. The CDR3 coding sequence is TGTGCCAGCAGACTACACCCGACAGTGAACACTGAAGCTTTCTTT. Residues: CASRLHPTVNTEAFF.

The chain joins TRBV6-5 to TRBJ2-1; TRBD1 is a possible D gene (6 bases). Between the trimmed V and J ends, which lost 8 bases and 0 bases, there was a span of 14 bases. CDR1 MNHEY and CDR2 SVGAGI come from the germline V gene. The CDR3 runs 15 residues. CDR3 region: CASARQANSYNEQFF. CDR3 coding DNA: TGTGCCAGCGCGCGACAGGCGAACTCCTACAATGAGCAGTTCTTC.

The rearrangement links TRBV9 to TRBJ2-7; no clear D gene. This CDR3 has 15 residues. CDR1 is SGDLS, CDR2 YYNGEE, per germline. The V end lost 0 bases, the J end lost 3 bases, and 13 bases lay between the germline ends. In DNA form, the CDR3 reads TGTGCCAGCAGCGTAGCGGAAAGGGCCGACTACGAGCAGTACTTC. Translated: CASSVAERADYEQYF. Based on the CDR3 plus reference TRBV9 and TRBJ2-7, the full variable domain is DSGVTQTPKHLITATGQRVTLRCSPRSGDLSVYWYQQSLDQGLQFLIQYYNGEERAKGNILERFSAQQFPDLHSELNLSSLELGDSALYFCASSVAERADYEQYFGPGTRLTVT.

J is TRBJ2-3 and V is TRBV6-4, with D perhaps TRBD1 (5 bases). The CDR3 runs 15 residues. V lost 2 bases and J lost 6, with 15 bases in between. Germline V gene sequence: CDR1 MRHNA, CDR2 SNTAGT. The CDR3, as DNA: TGTGCCAGCAGTGACGCAGCCACTTCAGGGGATACGCAGTATTTT. Its protein product is CASSDAATSGDTQYF.

This clone was seen once. Within the sample, other DNA sequences also encode this same CDR3. J is TRBJ2-7 and V is TRBV27; 7 bases fit TRBD1. Germline CDR1 is MNHEY and CDR2 is SMNVEV (reference sequence). The CDR3 contains 12 residues. After removal of 5 bases from V and 4 bases from J, the junction contained 2 bases not matched to a gene. CDR3 coding DNA: TGTGCCAGCAGTCCGACAGGGTACGAGCAGTACTTC. Translating it yields CASSPTGYEQYF.

About this clone itself: The same CDR3 arises from other DNA sequences in this sample as well. CDR3 region: CASSPRSGGETQYF. The CDR3 nucleotides read TGTGCCAGCTCACCCCGGTCTGGAGGAGAGACCCAGTACTTC. This rearrangement joins TRBV18 to TRBJ2-5, with a tentative D call TRBD2 (5 bases). Germline CDR1 and CDR2: KGHSH and LQKENI. V was shortened by 3 bases and J by 4 bases, with 12 bases between the two germline ends. The length of the CDR3 is 14 residues.

The chain recombines TRBV2 with TRBJ1-5, with 7 bases fitting TRBD1. In germline, CDR1 is SNHLY, CDR2 FYNNEI. V shed 10 bases, J shed 2 bases, and the junction held 5 bases outside the gene matches. The CDR3 sequence is 13 residues long. This CDR3 is CATAGTGNQPQHF. CDR3 DNA sequence: TGTGCCACTGCCGGGACAGGCAATCAGCCCCAGCATTTT.

The chain couples TRBV29-1 to TRBJ1-3, with D uncertain. Germline CDR1 is SQVTM and CDR2 is ANQGSEA. CDR3 length: 11 amino acids. CDR3: CSAGYGNTIYF. As DNA, the CDR3 is TGCAGTGCGGGGTATGGAAACACCATATATTTT.

The chain has TRBV7-9 and TRBJ2-3; D may be TRBD2 (6 bases). V lost 6 bases and J 2 bases, leaving 15 bases between the germline ends. The CDR3 loop spans 15 amino acids. The germline CDR1 and CDR2 sequences are SEHNR and FQNEAQ (reference sequence). The CDR3, as DNA: TGTGCCAGCAGTCCGGGGAGGTCGTTCACAGATACGCAGTATTTT. This encodes CASSPGRSFTDTQYF. Supplemented by reference TRBV7-9 and TRBJ2-3, the full variable domain reads DTGVSQNPRHKITKRGQNVTFRCDPISEHNRLYWYRQTLGQGPEFLTYFQNEAQLEKSRLLSDRFSAERPKGSFSTLEIQRTEQGDSAMYLCASSPGRSFTDTQYFGPGTRLTVL.

A note on this clone: Different DNA sequences within this sample yield the same CDR3. The J gene is TRBJ1-2, the V gene TRBV7-2, with 10 bases that match TRBD1. The V gene's germline CDR1 is SGHTA and CDR2 FQGNSA. The CDR3 loop spans 16 amino acids. Trimming at V came to 0 bases and at J to 2 bases, leaving 3 bases not matched to a gene. CDR3 in DNA: TGTGCCAGCAGCTTAGCGGGGACAGGGGCCAACTATGGCTACACCTTC. Translation: CASSLAGTGANYGYTF.

As for this clone: The sample has other DNA sequences that encode this CDR3 too. The chain links TRBV7-2 to TRBJ2-5; 15 bases are a match to TRBD2. V was clipped by 5 bases and J by 2 bases; unmatched bases: 3. This CDR3 is built from 16 residues. CDR1 SGHTA and CDR2 FQGNSA come from the germline V gene. CDR3 amino acids: CASSPGTSGGQETQYF. In nucleotides, the CDR3 is TGTGCCAGCAGCCCAGGGACTAGCGGGGGGCAAGAGACCCAGTACTTC.

A single count supports this clone. This chain joins TRBV11-3 and TRBJ2-7; tentative D call: TRBD1 (5 bases). The CDR3 runs 17 residues. Germline assignment: CDR1 SGHNT and CDR2 YENEEA. Trimming stripped 1 base from V and 0 bases from J, with 16 bases between. CDR3 in DNA: TGTGCCAGCAGCTTAGGTGGTATCAGGGAAACCTCCTACGAGCAGTACTTC. It is translated as CASSLGGIRETSYEQYF. The entire variable domain, with the rest obtained from reference TRBV11-3 and TRBJ2-7, is as follows: EAGVVQSPRYKIIEKKQPVAFWCNPISGHNTLYWYLQNLGQGPELLIRYENEEAVDDSQLPKDRFSAERLKGVDSTLKIQPAELGDSAVYLCASSLGGIRETSYEQYFGPGTRLTVT.

Details on this clone: Different DNA sequences within this sample yield the same CDR3. This rearrangement joins TRBV7-2 to TRBJ1-1, with D possibly TRBD1 on 5 matching bases. V lost 6 bases and J 1 base, leaving 12 bases between the germline ends. This CDR3 contains 14 residues. Germline CDR1 is SGHTA and CDR2 is FQGNSA. CDR3 protein: CASSYGGRNTEAFF. CDR3 nucleotides: TGTGCCAGCAGTTATGGGGGACGGAACACTGAAGCTTTCTTT.

The V call is TRBV15, the J call TRBJ2-7, with a tentative D call TRBD2 (6 bases). CDR3 length: 15 residues. Trimming shortened V by 5 bases and J by 2 bases, and 16 bases separated the two germline ends. Germline assignment: CDR1 LNHNV and CDR2 YYDKDF (reference sequence). The CDR3, as DNA: TGTGCCACCAGCGTCAATCGGGGGAAAACCTACGAGCAGTACTTC. This translates into CATSVNRGKTYEQYF.

The chain uses TRBV28 and TRBJ2-5; D not resolved. V lost 2 bases to trimming and J lost 3 bases, with 13 bases between them. CDR3 size: 15 residues. Germline values: CDR1 MDHEN, CDR2 SYDVKM. CDR3 sequence reads: CASSLGSAGKETQYF. CDR3 nucleotides: TGTGCCAGCAGTTTAGGCAGCGCCGGAAAAGAGACCCAGTACTTC.

As for this clone: This CDR3 is also generated by other DNA sequences in the sample. The chain recombines TRBV6-5 with TRBJ1-2; TRBD1 is a possible D gene (5 bases). V gave up 2 bases and J gave up 2 bases, with 6 bases separating them. This CDR3 region has 13 residues. Germline values: CDR1 MNHEY, CDR2 SVGAGI. As DNA, the CDR3 is TGTGCCAGCAGTTACGACAGAAACTATGGCTACACCTTC. This gives the protein CASSYDRNYGYTF.

In nucleotides, the CDR3 is TGCGCCAGCAGCCAAGATGAGGACAGCACGGGCTATGGCTACACCTTC. Translated, it gives CASSQDEDSTGYGYTF. This chain connects TRBV4-3 to TRBJ1-2; possible D gene TRBD1, 6 bases. The ends were cut back, 0 bases at V and 4 bases at J, with 15 bases in the middle. Germline CDR1 and CDR2: LGHNA and YSLEER. The CDR3 totals 16 residues.

The rearrangement links TRBV27 to TRBJ2-4; 9 bases line up with TRBD1. Germline CDR1 MNHEY, CDR2 SMNVEV (reference sequence). The CDR3 spans 14 residues. After removal of 5 bases from V and 8 bases from J, the junction contained 7 bases not matched to a gene. CDR3 bases: TGTGCCAGCAGTAAGCGGGACAGGGCGGACATTCAGTACTTC. This gives the protein CASSKRDRADIQYF.

This rearrangement joins TRBV7-9 to TRBJ2-7; 8 nucleotides line up with TRBD2. The CDR3 is 13 amino acids. V was pared by 5 bases and J by 7 bases, with 7 bases of the junction left unmatched. The germline CDR1 and CDR2 sequences are SEHNR and FQNEAQ (reference sequence). For the CDR3, the DNA is TGTGCCAGCAGCGCTCAACCGGGGGGGGAGCAGTACTTC. This sequence encodes CASSAQPGGEQYF.

The chain recombines TRBV7-9 with TRBJ2-7; D perhaps matches TRBD1 (6 bases). CDR3 length: 14 residues. V was pared by 8 bases and J by 2 bases, with 16 bases between. In germline, CDR1 is SEHNR, CDR2 FQNEAQ (reference sequence). The CDR3 protein is CASRPGHGTYEQYF. The CDR3 DNA is TGTGCCAGCCGACCGGGACACGGGACCTACGAGCAGTACTTC. The variable domain in full, with the rest retrieved from reference TRBV7-9 and TRBJ2-7, is DTGVSQNPRHKITKRGQNVTFRCDPISEHNRLYWYRQTLGQGPEFLTYFQNEAQLEKSRLLSDRFSAERPKGSFSTLEIQRTEQGDSAMYLCASRPGHGTYEQYFGPGTRLTVT.

The chain has TRBV9 and TRBJ1-3; TRBD1 matches 8 bases. The CDR3 runs to 15 residues. V lost 0 bases, J lost 8 bases, and 7 bases stayed unmatched. Germline CDR1 and CDR2: SGDLS and YYNGEE. DNA of the CDR3: TGTGCCAGCAGCGTAGGTCCACTGACAGGGGACACCATATATTTT. Its translation: CASSVGPLTGDTIYF. The whole variable domain, remainder taken from reference TRBV9 and TRBJ1-3, is DSGVTQTPKHLITATGQRVTLRCSPRSGDLSVYWYQQSLDQGLQFLIQYYNGEERAKGNILERFSAQQFPDLHSELNLSSLELGDSALYFCASSVGPLTGDTIYFGEGSWLTVV.

The chain couples TRBV6-4 to TRBJ2-6; 7 bases are a match to TRBD1. Germline CDR1 and CDR2: MRHNA and SNTAGT. The CDR3 consists of 16 residues. The V segment lost 6 bases and the J segment 2 bases; nucleotides outside the gene matches: 7. CDR3 in amino acids: CASSPRGGPGANVLTF. The CDR3 coding sequence is TGTGCCAGCAGCCCGCGAGGGGGCCCTGGGGCCAACGTCCTGACTTTC.

The rearrangement links TRBV21-1 to TRBJ2-5; the table's D call of TRBD1 was not tested on the DNA. TRBV21-1 is a pseudogene. The CDR3 has 18 amino acids. The CDR3 DNA follows: TGTGCCAGCAGCAAAGACGCTGAGGGTGGGACAGGGGTGAGGACCCGCTACTTC. Translated, it gives CASSKDAEGGTGVRTRYF.